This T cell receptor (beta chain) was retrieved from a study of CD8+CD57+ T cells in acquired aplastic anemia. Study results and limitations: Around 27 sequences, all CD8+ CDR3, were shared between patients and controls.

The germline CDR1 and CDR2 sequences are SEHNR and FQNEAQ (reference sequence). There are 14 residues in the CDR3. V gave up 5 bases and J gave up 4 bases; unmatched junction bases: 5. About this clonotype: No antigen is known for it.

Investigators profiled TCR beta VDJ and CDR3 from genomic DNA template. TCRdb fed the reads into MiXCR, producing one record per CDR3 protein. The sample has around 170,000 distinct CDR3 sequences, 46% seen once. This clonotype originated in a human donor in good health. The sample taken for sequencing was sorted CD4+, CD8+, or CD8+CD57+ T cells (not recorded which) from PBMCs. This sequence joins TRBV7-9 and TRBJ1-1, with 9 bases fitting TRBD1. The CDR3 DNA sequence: TGTGCCAGCAGCATGGACAGGGGCGTCACTGAAGCTTTCTTT. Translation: CASSMDRGVTEAFF.